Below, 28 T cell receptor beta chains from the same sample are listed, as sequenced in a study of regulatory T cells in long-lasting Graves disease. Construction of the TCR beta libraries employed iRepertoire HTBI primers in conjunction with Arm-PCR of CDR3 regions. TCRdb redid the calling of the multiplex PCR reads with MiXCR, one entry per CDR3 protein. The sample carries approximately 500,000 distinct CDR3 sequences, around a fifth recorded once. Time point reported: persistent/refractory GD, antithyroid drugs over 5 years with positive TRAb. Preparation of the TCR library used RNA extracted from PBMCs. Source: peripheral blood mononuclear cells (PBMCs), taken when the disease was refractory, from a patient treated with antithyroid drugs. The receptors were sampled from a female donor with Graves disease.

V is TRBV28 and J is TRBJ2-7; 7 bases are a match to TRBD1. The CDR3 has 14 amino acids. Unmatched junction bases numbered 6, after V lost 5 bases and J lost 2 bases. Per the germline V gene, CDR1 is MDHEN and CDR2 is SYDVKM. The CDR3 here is CASSDREGTYEQYF. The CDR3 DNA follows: TGTGCCAGCAGTGACAGGGAAGGGACCTACGAGCAGTACTTC.

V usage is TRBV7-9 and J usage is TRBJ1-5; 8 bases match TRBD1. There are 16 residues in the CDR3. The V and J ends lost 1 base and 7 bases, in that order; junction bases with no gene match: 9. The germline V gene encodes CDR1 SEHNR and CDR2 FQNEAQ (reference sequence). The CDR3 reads CASSLGTGGLSQPQHF. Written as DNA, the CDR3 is TGTGCCAGCAGCTTAGGTACAGGGGGTCTTTCCCAGCCCCAGCATTTT.

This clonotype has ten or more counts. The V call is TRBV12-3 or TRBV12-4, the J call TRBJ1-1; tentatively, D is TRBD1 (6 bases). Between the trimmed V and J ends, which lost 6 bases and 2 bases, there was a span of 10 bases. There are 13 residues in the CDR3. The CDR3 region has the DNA TGTGCCAGCAGGTCGGACAGCAACACTGAAGCTTTCTTT. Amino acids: CASRSDSNTEAFF.

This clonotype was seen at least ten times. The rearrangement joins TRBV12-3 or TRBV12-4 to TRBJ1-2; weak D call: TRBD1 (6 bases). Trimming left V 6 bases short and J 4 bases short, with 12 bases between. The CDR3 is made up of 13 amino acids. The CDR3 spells CASSHRDGYGYTF. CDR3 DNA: TGTGCCAGCAGCCACAGGGATGGCTATGGCTACACCTTC.

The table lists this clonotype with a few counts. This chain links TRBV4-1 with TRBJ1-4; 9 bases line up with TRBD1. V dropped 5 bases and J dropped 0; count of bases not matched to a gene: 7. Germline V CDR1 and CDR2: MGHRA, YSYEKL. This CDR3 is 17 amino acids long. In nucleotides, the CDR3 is TGCGCCAGCAGCACTCCGGGACAGGGAACAACTAATGAAAAACTGTTTTTT. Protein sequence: CASSTPGQGTTNEKLFF.

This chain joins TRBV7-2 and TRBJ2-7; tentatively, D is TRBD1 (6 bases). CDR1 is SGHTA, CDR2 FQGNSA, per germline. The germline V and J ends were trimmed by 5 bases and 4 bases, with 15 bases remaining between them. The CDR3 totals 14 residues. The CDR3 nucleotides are TGTGCCAGCAGCCAGGGGAGTATCTCGTACGAGCAGTACTTC. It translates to CASSQGSISYEQYF.

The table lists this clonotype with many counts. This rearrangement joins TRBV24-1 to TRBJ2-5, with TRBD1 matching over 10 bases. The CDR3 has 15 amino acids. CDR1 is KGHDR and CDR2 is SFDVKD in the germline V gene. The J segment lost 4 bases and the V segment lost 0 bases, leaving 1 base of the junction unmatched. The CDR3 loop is CATSDLGQGGETQYF. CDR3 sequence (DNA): TGTGCCACCAGTGATTTGGGACAGGGGGGAGAGACCCAGTACTTC.

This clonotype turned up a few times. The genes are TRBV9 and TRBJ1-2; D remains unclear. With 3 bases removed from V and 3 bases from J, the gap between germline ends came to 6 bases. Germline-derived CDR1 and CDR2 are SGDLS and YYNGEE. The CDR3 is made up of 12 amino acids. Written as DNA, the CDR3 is TGTGCCAGCAGCGACCCGCACTATGGCTACACCTTC. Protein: CASSDPHYGYTF.

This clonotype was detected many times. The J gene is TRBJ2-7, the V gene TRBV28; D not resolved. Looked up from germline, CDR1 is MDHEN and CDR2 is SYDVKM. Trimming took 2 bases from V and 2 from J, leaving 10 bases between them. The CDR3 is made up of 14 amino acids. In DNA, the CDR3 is TGTGCCAGCAGTTTAGTCTCAACTACCTACGAGCAGTACTTC. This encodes CASSLVSTTYEQYF.

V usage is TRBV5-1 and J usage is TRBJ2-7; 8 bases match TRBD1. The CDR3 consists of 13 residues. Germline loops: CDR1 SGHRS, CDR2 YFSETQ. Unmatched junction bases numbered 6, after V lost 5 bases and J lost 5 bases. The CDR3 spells CASRRTGKDEQYF. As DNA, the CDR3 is TGCGCCAGCAGACGGACAGGGAAGGACGAGCAGTACTTC.

CDR3 amino acids: CSARGTMKLYEQYF. DNA of the CDR3: TGCAGTGCTAGGGGGACAATGAAACTCTACGAGCAGTACTTC. The chain recombines TRBV20-1 with TRBJ2-7, with TRBD1 as a possible D gene (6 bases). Germline-derived CDR1 and CDR2 are DFQATT and SNEGSKA (reference sequence). V was clipped by 3 bases and J by 3 bases, with 15 bases between them. The CDR3 is 14 residues long.

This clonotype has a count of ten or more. The DNA for the CDR3 is TGCGCCAGCAGCTCCCGGGACAGGACATACGAGCAGTACTTC. Protein sequence: CASSSRDRTYEQYF. The chain links TRBV5-1 to TRBJ2-7, with 8 bases aligning to TRBD1. CDR1 and CDR2 (germline): SGHRS, YFSETQ. CDR3 length equals 14 residues. J lost 4 bases, V lost 3 bases, and 6 bases had no gene match.

As DNA, the CDR3 is TGTGCCAGCAGCTCACGGGACAGGGGGCTTCAGGGCTACACCTTC. Its protein is CASSSRDRGLQGYTF. The rearrangement joins TRBV13 to TRBJ1-2; 12 positions match TRBD1. The V segment lost 4 bases and the J segment 8 bases; nucleotides outside the gene matches: 8. The CDR3 sequence is 15 residues long. In germline, CDR1 is PRHDT, CDR2 FYEKMQ (reference sequence).

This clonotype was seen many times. CDR3 residues: CASSLDGTGREKLFF. CDR3 bases: TGCGCCAGCAGCCTAGACGGGACAGGTCGAGAAAAACTGTTTTTT. The J gene is TRBJ1-4, the V gene TRBV4-3; TRBD1 matches 8 bases. V trimming: 4 bases; J trimming: 8 bases; junction bases outside the gene matches: 9. The CDR3 sequence is 15 residues long. In germline, CDR1 is LGHNA, CDR2 YSLEER.

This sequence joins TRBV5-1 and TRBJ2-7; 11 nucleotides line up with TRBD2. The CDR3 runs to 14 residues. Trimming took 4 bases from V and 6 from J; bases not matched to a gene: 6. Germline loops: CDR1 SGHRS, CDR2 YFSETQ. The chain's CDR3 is CASSATSGSFEQYF. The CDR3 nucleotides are TGCGCCAGCAGCGCAACTAGCGGGAGCTTCGAGCAGTACTTC.

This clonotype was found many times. DNA for the CDR3: TGTGCCAGCAGACCGAACGACCTCTCCTACGAGCAGTACTTC. This gives the protein CASRPNDLSYEQYF. V gene TRBV12-3 or TRBV12-4 combines with J gene TRBJ2-7; D remains ambiguous. This CDR3 is 14 amino acids long. The V end was cut by 6 bases, the J end by 0 bases, with 12 bases between.

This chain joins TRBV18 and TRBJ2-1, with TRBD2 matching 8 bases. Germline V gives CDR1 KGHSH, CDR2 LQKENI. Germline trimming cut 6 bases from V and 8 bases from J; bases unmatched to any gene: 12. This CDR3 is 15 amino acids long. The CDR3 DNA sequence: TGTGCCAGCTCCTTTACGACGGATAGCGGGGATGAGCAGTTCTTC. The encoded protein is CASSFTTDSGDEQFF.

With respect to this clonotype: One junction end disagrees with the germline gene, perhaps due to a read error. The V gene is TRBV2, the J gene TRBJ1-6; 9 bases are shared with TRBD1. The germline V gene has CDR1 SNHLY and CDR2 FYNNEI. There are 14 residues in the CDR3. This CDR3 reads CASRGQGNNSPPHF. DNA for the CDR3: TGTGCCAGCAGGGGACAGGGAAATAATTCACCCCCCCACTTC.

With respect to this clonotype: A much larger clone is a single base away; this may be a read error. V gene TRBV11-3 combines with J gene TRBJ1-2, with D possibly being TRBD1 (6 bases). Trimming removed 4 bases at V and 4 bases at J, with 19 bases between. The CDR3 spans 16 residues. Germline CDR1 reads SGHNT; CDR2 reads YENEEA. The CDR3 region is CASSSSFAGDSYGYTF. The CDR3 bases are TGTGCCAGCAGCTCCTCCTTTGCAGGGGACTCCTATGGCTACACCTTC.

CDR3 sequence (DNA): TGTGCCAACGGCTTGGCCCCGGGACACGAGCAGTACTTC. Translation gives CANGLAPGHEQYF. The J gene is TRBJ2-7, the V gene TRBV7-3; either TRBD1 or TRBD2 may supply D (5 bases each). Trimming took 10 bases from V and 5 from J, leaving 18 bases between them. Germline V CDR1 and CDR2: SGHTA, FQGTGA. The length of the CDR3 is 13 residues.

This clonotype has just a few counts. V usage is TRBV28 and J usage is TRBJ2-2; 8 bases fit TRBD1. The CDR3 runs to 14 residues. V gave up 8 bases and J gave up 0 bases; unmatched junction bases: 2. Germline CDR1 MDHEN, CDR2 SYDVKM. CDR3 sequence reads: CASRTGTNTGELFF. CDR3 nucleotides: TGTGCCAGCCGGACAGGGACGAACACCGGGGAGCTGTTTTTT.

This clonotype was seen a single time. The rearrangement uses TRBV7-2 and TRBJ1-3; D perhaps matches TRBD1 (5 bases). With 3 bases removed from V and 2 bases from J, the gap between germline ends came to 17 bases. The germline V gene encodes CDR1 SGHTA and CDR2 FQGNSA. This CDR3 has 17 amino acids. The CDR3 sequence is CASSLSGWAPTGNTIYF. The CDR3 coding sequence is TGTGCCAGCAGCTTGTCAGGGTGGGCGCCGACTGGAAACACCATATATTTT.

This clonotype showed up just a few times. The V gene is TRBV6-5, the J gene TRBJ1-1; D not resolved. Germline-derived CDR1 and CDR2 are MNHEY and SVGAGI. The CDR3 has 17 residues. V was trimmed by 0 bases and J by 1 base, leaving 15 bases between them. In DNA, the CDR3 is TGTGCCAGCAGTTACTCGTGGCAGGCGACTTGGAACACTGAAGCTTTCTTT. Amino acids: CASSYSWQATWNTEAFF.

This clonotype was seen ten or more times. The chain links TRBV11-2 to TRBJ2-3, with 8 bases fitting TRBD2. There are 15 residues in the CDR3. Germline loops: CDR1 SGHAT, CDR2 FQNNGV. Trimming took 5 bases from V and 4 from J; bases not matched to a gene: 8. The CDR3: CASSTIAGTADTQYF. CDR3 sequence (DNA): TGTGCCAGCAGCACCATAGCGGGAACCGCAGATACGCAGTATTTT. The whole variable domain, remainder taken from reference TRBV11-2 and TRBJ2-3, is EAGVAQSPRYKIIEKRQSVAFWCNPISGHATLYWYQQILGQGPKLLIQFQNNGVVDDSQLPKDRFSAERLKGVDSTLKIQPAKLEDSAVYLCASSTIAGTADTQYFGPGTRLTVL.

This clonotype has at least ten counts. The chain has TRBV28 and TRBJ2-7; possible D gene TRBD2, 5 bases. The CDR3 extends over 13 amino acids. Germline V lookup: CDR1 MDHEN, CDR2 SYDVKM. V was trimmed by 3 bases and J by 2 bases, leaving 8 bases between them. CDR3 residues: CASSFGVTYEQYF. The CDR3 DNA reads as TGTGCCAGCAGTTTCGGGGTAACCTACGAGCAGTACTTC.

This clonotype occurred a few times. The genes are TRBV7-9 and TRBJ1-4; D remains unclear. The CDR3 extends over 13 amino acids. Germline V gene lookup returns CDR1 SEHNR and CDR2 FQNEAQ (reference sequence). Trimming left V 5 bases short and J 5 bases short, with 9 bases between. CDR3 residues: CASSPSRNEKLFF. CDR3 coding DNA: TGTGCCAGCAGCCCCTCCCGGAATGAAAAACTGTTTTTT.

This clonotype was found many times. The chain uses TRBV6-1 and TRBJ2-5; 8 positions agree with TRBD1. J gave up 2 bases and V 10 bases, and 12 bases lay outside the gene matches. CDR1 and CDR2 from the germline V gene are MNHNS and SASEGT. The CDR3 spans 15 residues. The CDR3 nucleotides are TGTGCCACCTCCGACAGGGGCCTACGGCAAGAGACCCAGTACTTC. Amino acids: CATSDRGLRQETQYF.

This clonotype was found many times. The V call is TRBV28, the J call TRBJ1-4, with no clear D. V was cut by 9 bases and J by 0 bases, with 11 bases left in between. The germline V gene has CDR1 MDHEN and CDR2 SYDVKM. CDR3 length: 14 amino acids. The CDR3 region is CASYRSATNEKLFF. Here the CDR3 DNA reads TGTGCCAGTTACCGGAGTGCAACTAATGAAAAACTGTTTTTT.